The 24 T cell receptor beta chains in this list originate from one sample, sequenced in a study of response to subunit inactivated influenza vaccine. TCRdb fed the RT-PCR reads into MiXCR, producing one record per CDR3 protein. Found here are about 170,000 distinct CDR3 sequences, 12% of them singletons; the top ten hold 25% to 35%. These data also featured in a second study, about T cells expressing NK-cell markers. That source adds: 5'RACE template switching with UMIs produced the TCR beta cDNA.

Sequencing used CD8+ T cells sorted from PBMCs, obtained approximately 12 days after vaccination. These receptors were collected from a man aged 50 to 60 who received an inactivated influenza vaccine.

The V call is TRBV4-3, the J call TRBJ2-1; the D call may be TRBD1 or TRBD2 (5 bases each). The germline gives CDR1 LGHNA, CDR2 YSLEER. CDR3 length: 22 amino acids. Deletions cut 0 bases from V and 5 bases from J, with 32 bases between. The CDR3: CASSQDPPPRGLRALRDNEQFF. The CDR3 DNA reads as TGCGCCAGCAGCCAAGACCCCCCACCGAGGGGCCTTCGGGCTTTACGCGACAATGAGCAGTTCTTC.

This clonotype was recorded a few times. The DNA for the CDR3 is TGCAGTGCTAGATTGGGGGTGAACACCGGGGAGCTGTTTTTT. Translated, it gives CSARLGVNTGELFF. The chain links TRBV20-1 to TRBJ2-2; the D gene could be TRBD1 or TRBD2 (5 bases each). Germline CDR1 and CDR2: DFQATT and SNEGSKA (reference sequence). The CDR3 sequence is 14 residues long. V lost 2 bases, J lost 1 base, and 8 bases lay in between.

This clonotype was seen ten or more times. The CDR3 DNA follows: TGTGCCAGCAGTTTGAGTCGCGAGCAGTACTTC. This encodes CASSLSREQYF. This sequence joins TRBV28 and TRBJ2-7; unclear D gene. CDR1 is MDHEN and CDR2 is SYDVKM in the germline V gene. There are 11 residues in the CDR3. With 3 bases removed from V and 6 bases from J, the gap between germline ends came to 6 bases.

The chain's CDR3 is CASSQGGLASRGDYEQYF. DNA for the CDR3: TGTGCCAGCAGCCAAGGTGGACTAGCGAGCCGTGGGGACTACGAGCAGTACTTC. The chain couples TRBV4-2 to TRBJ2-7, with TRBD2 identical over 9 bases. V was clipped by 1 base and J by 3 bases; unmatched bases: 13. CDR3 length: 18 amino acids. Looked up from germline, CDR1 is LGHNA and CDR2 is YNFKEQ.

This clonotype was found a few times. The genes are TRBV29-1 and TRBJ2-7; 9 bases are a match to TRBD2. Germline trimming cut 3 bases from V and 2 bases from J; bases unmatched to any gene: 2. The CDR3 has 13 amino acids. Germline V lookup: CDR1 SQVTM, CDR2 ANQGSEA. CDR3: CSVEGGRAYEQYF. The CDR3 DNA follows: TGCAGCGTTGAGGGCGGGAGGGCCTACGAGCAGTACTTC.

This clonotype came up a few times. The V and J genes are TRBV5-6 and TRBJ2-3, with D unclear. The CDR3 loop spans 17 amino acids. Trimming shortened V by 1 base and J by 6 bases, and 21 bases separated the two germline ends. Per the germline V gene, CDR1 is SGHDT and CDR2 is YYEEEE. This CDR3 reads CASSLSIGAAAWDTQYF. The CDR3 DNA reads TGTGCCAGCAGCTTGAGTATTGGAGCCGCGGCCTGGGATACGCAGTATTTT.

The sample holds a few counts of this clonotype. J is TRBJ1-5 and V is TRBV2, with D uncertain. This CDR3 has 14 amino acids. Per the germline V gene, CDR1 is SNHLY and CDR2 is FYNNEI. V was shortened by 8 bases and J by 0 bases, with 11 bases between the two germline ends. CDR3 bases: TGTGCCAGCGTAGACTGGGCTAGCAATCAGCCCCAGCATTTT. Translation gives CASVDWASNQPQHF.

This chain links TRBV4-3 with TRBJ1-2; D is unresolved. This CDR3 spans 14 amino acids. Germline assignment: CDR1 LGHNA and CDR2 YSLEER. Trimming pared 0 bases from V and 5 bases from J, leaving 10 bases between. CDR3 nucleotides: TGCGCCAGCAGCCAAGATCGACGGGATTATGGCTACACCTTC. Its translation: CASSQDRRDYGYTF.

Only a few counts were recorded for this clonotype. The J gene is TRBJ1-2, the V gene TRBV15; D gene ambiguous. Trimming removed 3 bases at V and 4 bases at J, with 9 bases between. CDR1 is LNHNV and CDR2 is YYDKDF in the germline V gene (reference sequence). The CDR3 covers 13 residues. The CDR3 sequence is CATSRTRGYGYTF. The CDR3 DNA follows: TGTGCCACCAGCAGGACCCGGGGCTATGGCTACACCTTC.

The chain recombines TRBV27 with TRBJ2-5; 9 bases agree with TRBD1. There are 14 residues in the CDR3. Per germline, CDR1 MNHEY and CDR2 SMNVEV (reference sequence). J lost 4 bases, V lost 5 bases, and 5 bases had no gene match. CDR3 DNA sequence: TGTGCCAGCAGTGTCGGGACAGGGAGAGAGACCCAGTACTTC. Protein sequence: CASSVGTGRETQYF.

Ten or more counts support this clonotype. This chain connects TRBV5-1 to TRBJ2-1, with D unresolved. The CDR3 sequence is 14 residues long. The V and J ends lost 4 bases and 2 bases respectively, with 10 bases between them. CDR1 is SGHRS and CDR2 is YFSETQ in the germline V gene. CDR3 residues: CASSPPQPYNEQFF. The CDR3 nucleotides are TGCGCCAGCAGCCCCCCTCAACCCTACAATGAGCAGTTCTTC.

The table lists this clonotype with a few counts. V and J are TRBV7-9 and TRBJ2-3; either TRBD1 or TRBD2 may supply D (6 bases each). Germline V gene lookup returns CDR1 SEHNR and CDR2 FQNEAQ (reference sequence). The V and J ends lost 4 bases and 9 bases respectively, with 23 bases between them. The CDR3 contains 16 residues. CDR3 DNA: TGTGCCAGCAGCTGGGGGGCAGGCAGGACCGGGGGCACGCAGTATTTT. The encoded protein is CASSWGAGRTGGTQYF.

This clonotype was picked up a small number of times. V usage is TRBV19 and J usage is TRBJ2-1, with D perhaps matching TRBD2 (6 bases). With 4 bases removed from V and 0 bases from J, the gap between germline ends came to 19 bases. There are 18 residues in the CDR3. Looked up from germline, CDR1 is LNHDA and CDR2 is SQIVND (reference sequence). The CDR3 loop is CASSTLEGLSSSYNEQFF. CDR3 sequence (DNA): TGTGCCAGTAGTACCTTGGAGGGACTTTCGAGCTCCTACAATGAGCAGTTCTTC.

This clonotype was seen a handful of times. V usage is TRBV6-2 or TRBV6-3 and J usage is TRBJ2-7; D is ambiguous. V was cut by 2 bases and J by 7 bases, with 6 bases left in between. CDR3 length equals 11 residues. CDR1 MNHEY and CDR2 SVGEGT come from the germline V gene. The CDR3 loop is CASSYGGEQYF. In nucleotides, the CDR3 is TGTGCCAGCAGTTACGGCGGAGAGCAGTACTTC.

This clonotype was observed a handful of times. The chain uses TRBV28 and TRBJ2-3; 8 bases are shared with TRBD2. V lost 8 bases and J lost 0; bases outside the gene matches: 10. This CDR3 comprises 16 residues. From germline, CDR1 is MDHEN and CDR2 SYDVKM. CDR3 nucleotide sequence: TGTGCCAGCGGGGCTAGCGGGCTAACTAGCACAGATACGCAGTATTTT. Its translation is CASGASGLTSTDTQYF.

The rearrangement uses TRBV7-9 and TRBJ2-3; 12 bases line up with TRBD2. The germline gives CDR1 SEHNR, CDR2 FQNEAQ (reference sequence). V shed 5 bases and J 5 bases; nucleotides not matched to a gene: 5. The CDR3 spans 15 residues. CDR3 residues: CASSLLAGGRDTQYF. In DNA form, the CDR3 reads TGTGCCAGCAGCCTTCTAGCGGGGGGGCGAGATACGCAGTATTTT.

The chain uses TRBV4-2 and TRBJ1-3; possible D gene TRBD1, 5 bases. The CDR3 has 15 amino acids. V lost 1 base and J 6 bases, leaving 13 bases between the germline ends. Germline CDR1 reads LGHNA; CDR2 reads YNFKEQ. CDR3 nucleotide sequence: TGTGCCAGCAGCCAAGGTGGGGCCACAGAAAACACCATATATTTT. This sequence encodes CASSQGGATENTIYF.

This clonotype has ten or more counts. The chain recombines TRBV28 with TRBJ1-5; TRBD1 matches at 7 bases. Trimming removed 3 bases from V and 2 bases from J; junction bases left unmatched: 7. The germline V gene has CDR1 MDHEN and CDR2 SYDVKM. This CDR3 spans 16 amino acids. This CDR3 reads CASSLTLGQGNQPQHF. CDR3 in DNA: TGTGCCAGCAGTTTGACCCTTGGACAGGGCAATCAGCCCCAGCATTTT.

V usage is TRBV12-3 or TRBV12-4 and J usage is TRBJ2-2; D gene uncertain. Trimming took 6 bases from V and 0 from J, leaving 8 bases between them. CDR3 length: 14 residues. The chain's CDR3 is CASRARPNTGELFF. In DNA form, the CDR3 reads TGTGCCAGCAGGGCCCGGCCGAACACCGGGGAGCTGTTTTTT.

The chain employs TRBV9 and TRBJ1-2; 8 nucleotides line up with TRBD1. Germline lookup yields CDR1 SGDLS and CDR2 YYNGEE. The trim removed 3 bases at V and 4 bases at J, leaving 5 bases unmatched. The CDR3 is made up of 14 amino acids. CDR3 sequence reads: CASSDDRGGYGYTF. Written as DNA, the CDR3 is TGTGCCAGCAGCGACGACAGGGGCGGCTATGGCTACACCTTC.

This clonotype was observed at least ten times. This sequence joins TRBV20-1 and TRBJ2-7; D not certain. V lost 1 base to trimming and J lost 4 bases, with 11 bases between them. This CDR3 has 13 residues. Germline-derived CDR1 and CDR2 are DFQATT and SNEGSKA (reference sequence). The CDR3 DNA follows: TGCAGTGCTAGAGGGTGGCGGAGTTACGAGCAGTACTTC. Residues: CSARGWRSYEQYF.

This clonotype was counted between two and nine times. This chain joins TRBV7-6 and TRBJ1-2; D gene unclear. This CDR3 has 12 amino acids. CDR1 and CDR2 from the germline V gene are SGHVS and FNYEAQ. V gave up 5 bases and J gave up 7 bases, with 11 bases separating them. The CDR3 region is CASSHSECGYTF. CDR3 DNA: TGTGCCAGCAGCCACTCCGAGTGTGGCTACACCTTC. The full variable domain, with the rest looked up from reference TRBV7-6 and TRBJ1-2, is GAGVSQSPRYKVTKRGQDVALRCDPISGHVSLYWYRQALGQGPEFLTYFNYEAQQDKSGLPNDRFSAERPEGSISTLTIQRTEQRDSAMYRCASSHSECGYTFGSGTRLTVV.

The chain recombines TRBV29-1 with TRBJ2-2, with TRBD1 matching over 8 bases. Germline trimming cut 4 bases from V and 4 bases from J; bases unmatched to any gene: 11. The germline V gene encodes CDR1 SQVTM and CDR2 ANQGSEA. CDR3 length: 16 residues. In DNA, the CDR3 is TGCAGCGTTGTTCCCGGACAGGGTGAGGGCACCGGGGAGCTGTTTTTT. Its protein product is CSVVPGQGEGTGELFF.

The chain combines TRBV4-3 with TRBJ1-1, with D perhaps matching TRBD1 (6 bases). CDR1 and CDR2 from the germline V gene are LGHNA and YSLEER. The CDR3 extends over 16 amino acids. V shed 4 bases and J shed 0 bases, with 15 bases lying between them. The CDR3 DNA sequence: TGCGCCAGCAGCCCCTCCTTGGGGGCGATGAACACTGAAGCTTTCTTT. Translation gives CASSPSLGAMNTEAFF.